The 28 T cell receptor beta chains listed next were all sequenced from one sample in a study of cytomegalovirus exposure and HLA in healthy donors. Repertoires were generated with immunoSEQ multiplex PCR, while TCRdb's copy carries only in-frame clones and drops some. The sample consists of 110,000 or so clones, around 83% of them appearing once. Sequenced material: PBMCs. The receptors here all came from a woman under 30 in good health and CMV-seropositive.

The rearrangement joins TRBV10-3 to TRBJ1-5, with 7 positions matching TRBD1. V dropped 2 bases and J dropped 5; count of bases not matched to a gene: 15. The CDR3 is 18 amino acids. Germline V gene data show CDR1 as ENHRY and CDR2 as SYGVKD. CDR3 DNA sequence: TGTGCCATCAGTGAGAGGAGCCCGACAGGGACAAACGATCAGCCCCAGCATTTT. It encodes CAISERSPTGTNDQPQHF.

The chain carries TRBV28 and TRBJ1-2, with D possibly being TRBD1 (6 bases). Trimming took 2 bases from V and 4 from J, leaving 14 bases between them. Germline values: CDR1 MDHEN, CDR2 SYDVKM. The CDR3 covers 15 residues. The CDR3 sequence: CASSLGPSGAYGYTF. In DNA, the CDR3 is TGTGCCAGCAGTTTAGGGCCCTCAGGGGCCTATGGCTACACCTTC.

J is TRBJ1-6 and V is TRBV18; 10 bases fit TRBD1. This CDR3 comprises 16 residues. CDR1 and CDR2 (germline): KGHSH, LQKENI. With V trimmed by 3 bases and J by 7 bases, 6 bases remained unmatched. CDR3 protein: CASSPSGTGVNSPLHF. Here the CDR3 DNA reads TGTGCCAGCTCACCGAGTGGGACAGGGGTAAATTCACCCCTCCACTTT.

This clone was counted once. CDR3 sequence (DNA): TGTGCCAGCAGACCTACTGCGGGACAGACCTACGAGCAGTACTTC. It translates to CASRPTAGQTYEQYF. J is TRBJ2-7 and V is TRBV28; the D gene is possibly TRBD1 (7 bases). Trimming pared 6 bases from V and 2 bases from J, leaving 17 bases between. Germline-derived CDR1 and CDR2 are MDHEN and SYDVKM. CDR3 length equals 15 residues.

The CDR3 loop is CASSFRIGLAGARTDTQYF. In nucleotides, the CDR3 is TGTGCCAGCAGCTTCAGAATCGGACTAGCGGGAGCTCGCACAGATACGCAGTATTTT. The chain combines TRBV9 with TRBJ2-3; 13 bases map to TRBD2. Germline CDR1 reads SGDLS; CDR2 reads YYNGEE. The ends lost 4 bases at V and 1 base at J; junction bases unmatched: 12. The CDR3 is 19 residues long.

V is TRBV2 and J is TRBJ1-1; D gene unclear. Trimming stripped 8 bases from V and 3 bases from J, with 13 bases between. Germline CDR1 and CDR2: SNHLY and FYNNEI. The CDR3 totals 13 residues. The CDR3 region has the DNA TGTGCCAGCGCAACGGGGAGAGACACTGAAGCTTTCTTT. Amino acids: CASATGRDTEAFF. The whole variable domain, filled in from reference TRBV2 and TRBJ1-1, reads EPEVTQTPSHQVTQMGQEVILRCVPISNHLYFYWYRQILGQKVEFLVSFYNNEISEKSEIFDDQFSVERPDGSNFTLKIRSTKLEDSAMYFCASATGRDTEAFFGQGTRLTVV.

In DNA form, the CDR3 reads TGTGCCACTTCATGGGGGCGGGAGACCCAGTACTTC. This codes for CATSWGRETQYF. The V and J genes are TRBV11-2 and TRBJ2-5; TRBD1 is a possible D gene (6 bases). Germline V CDR1 and CDR2: SGHAT, FQNNGV. V lost 10 bases, J lost 5 bases, and 14 bases lay in between. CDR3 length equals 12 residues.

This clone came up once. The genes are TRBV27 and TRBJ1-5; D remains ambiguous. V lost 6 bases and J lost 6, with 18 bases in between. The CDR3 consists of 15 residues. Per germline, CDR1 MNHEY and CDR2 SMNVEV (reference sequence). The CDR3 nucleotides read TGTGCCAGCAGGGCTAGGGTTGAGGGCGGTCAGCCCCAGCATTTT. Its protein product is CASRARVEGGQPQHF.

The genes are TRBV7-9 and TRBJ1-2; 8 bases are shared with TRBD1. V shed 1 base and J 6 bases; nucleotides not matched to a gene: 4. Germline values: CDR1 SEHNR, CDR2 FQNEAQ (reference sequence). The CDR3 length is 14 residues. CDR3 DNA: TGTGCCAGCAGCTTAGGTGGACAGGGAGATGGCTACACCTTC. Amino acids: CASSLGGQGDGYTF.

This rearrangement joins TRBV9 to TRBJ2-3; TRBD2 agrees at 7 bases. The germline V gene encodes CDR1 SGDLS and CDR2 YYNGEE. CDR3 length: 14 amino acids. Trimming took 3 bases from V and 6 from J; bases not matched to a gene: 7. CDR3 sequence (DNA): TGTGCCAGCAGCGGGCGACTGGGAGGGGATACGCAGTATTTT. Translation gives CASSGRLGGDTQYF.

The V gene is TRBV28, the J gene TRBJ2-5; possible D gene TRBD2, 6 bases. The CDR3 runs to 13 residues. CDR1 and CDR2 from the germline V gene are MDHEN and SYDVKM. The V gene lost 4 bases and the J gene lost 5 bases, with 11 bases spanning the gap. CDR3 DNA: TGTGCCAGCAGTTCGGGGGTACCCGAGACCCAGTACTTC. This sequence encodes CASSSGVPETQYF.

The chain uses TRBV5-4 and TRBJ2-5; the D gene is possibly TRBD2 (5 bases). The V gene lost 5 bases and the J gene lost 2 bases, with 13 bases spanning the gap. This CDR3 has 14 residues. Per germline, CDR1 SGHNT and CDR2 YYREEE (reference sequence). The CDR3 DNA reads TGTGCCAGCAGTCCTACGGGGAGACAAGAGACCCAGTACTTC. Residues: CASSPTGRQETQYF.

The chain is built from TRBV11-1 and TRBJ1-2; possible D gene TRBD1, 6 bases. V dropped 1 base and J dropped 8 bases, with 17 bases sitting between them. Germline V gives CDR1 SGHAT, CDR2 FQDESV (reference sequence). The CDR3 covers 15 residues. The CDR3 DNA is TGTGCCAGCAGCTTAGAGGCGGGGGCCATGGACGGCTACACCTTC. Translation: CASSLEAGAMDGYTF.

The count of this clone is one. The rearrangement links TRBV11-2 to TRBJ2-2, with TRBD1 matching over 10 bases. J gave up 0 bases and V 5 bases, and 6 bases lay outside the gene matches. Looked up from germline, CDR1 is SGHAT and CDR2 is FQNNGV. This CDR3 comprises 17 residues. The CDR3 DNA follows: TGTGCCAGCAGCCCGGGGGGGACAGGGGCGAACACCGGGGAGCTGTTTTTT. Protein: CASSPGGTGANTGELFF. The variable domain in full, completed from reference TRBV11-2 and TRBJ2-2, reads EAGVAQSPRYKIIEKRQSVAFWCNPISGHATLYWYQQILGQGPKLLIQFQNNGVVDDSQLPKDRFSAERLKGVDSTLKIQPAKLEDSAVYLCASSPGGTGANTGELFFGEGSRLTVL.

The CDR3 bases are TGTGCCAGCAGTCCCGGACTCGGTGGCTACACCTTC. It codes for CASSPGLGGYTF. V is TRBV28 and J is TRBJ1-2; D uncertain. Germline CDR1 and CDR2: MDHEN and SYDVKM. The CDR3 sequence is 12 residues long. V was trimmed by 5 bases and J by 7 bases, leaving 11 bases between them.

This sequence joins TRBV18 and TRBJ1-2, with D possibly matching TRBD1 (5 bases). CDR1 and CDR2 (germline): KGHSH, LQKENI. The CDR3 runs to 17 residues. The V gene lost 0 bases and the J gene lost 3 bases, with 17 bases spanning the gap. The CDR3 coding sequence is TGTGCCAGCTCACCACCCGGGGTACCCGGGGGTTACTATGGCTACACCTTC. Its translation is CASSPPGVPGGYYGYTF.

Here the CDR3 DNA reads TGTGCCAGCAGGGTCTCACGAACAAACACTGAAGCTTTCTTT. Amino acids: CASRVSRTNTEAFF. J is TRBJ1-1 and V is TRBV2; D call uncertain. CDR3 length equals 14 residues. Germline assignment: CDR1 SNHLY and CDR2 FYNNEI. The ends were cut back, 6 bases at V and 2 bases at J, with 13 bases in the middle.

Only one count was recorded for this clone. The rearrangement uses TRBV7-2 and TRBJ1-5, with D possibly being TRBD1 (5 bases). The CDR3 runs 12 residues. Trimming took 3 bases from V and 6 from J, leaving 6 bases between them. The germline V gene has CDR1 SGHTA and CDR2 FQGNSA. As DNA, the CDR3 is TGTGCCAGCAGCTTTCAGGGTCAGCCCCAGCATTTT. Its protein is CASSFQGQPQHF.

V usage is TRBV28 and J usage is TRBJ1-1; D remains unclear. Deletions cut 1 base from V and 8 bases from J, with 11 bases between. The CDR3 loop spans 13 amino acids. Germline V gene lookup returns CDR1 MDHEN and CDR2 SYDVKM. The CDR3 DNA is TGTGCCAGCAGTTTATCAGGCGGGAAAGAAGCTTTCTTT. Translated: CASSLSGGKEAFF.

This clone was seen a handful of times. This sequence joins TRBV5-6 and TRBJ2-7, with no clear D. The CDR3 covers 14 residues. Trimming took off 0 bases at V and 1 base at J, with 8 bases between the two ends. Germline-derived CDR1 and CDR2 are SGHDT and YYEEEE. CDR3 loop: CASSLGHPSYEQYF. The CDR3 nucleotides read TGTGCCAGCAGCTTGGGGCACCCGTCCTACGAGCAGTACTTC.

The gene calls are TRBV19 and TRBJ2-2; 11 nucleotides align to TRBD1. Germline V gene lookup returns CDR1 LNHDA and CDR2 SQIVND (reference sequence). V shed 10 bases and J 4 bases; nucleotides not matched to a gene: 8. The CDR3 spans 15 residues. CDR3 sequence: CATSGQGAGTGELFF. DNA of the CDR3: TGTGCCACTTCCGGACAGGGGGCGGGCACCGGGGAGCTGTTTTTT.

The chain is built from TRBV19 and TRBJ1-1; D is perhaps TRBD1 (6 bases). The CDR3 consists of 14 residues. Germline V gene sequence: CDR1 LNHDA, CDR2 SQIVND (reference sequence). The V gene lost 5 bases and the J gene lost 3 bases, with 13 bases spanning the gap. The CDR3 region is CASSEDRLDTEAFF. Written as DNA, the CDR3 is TGTGCCAGTAGTGAAGACAGGCTGGACACTGAAGCTTTCTTT.

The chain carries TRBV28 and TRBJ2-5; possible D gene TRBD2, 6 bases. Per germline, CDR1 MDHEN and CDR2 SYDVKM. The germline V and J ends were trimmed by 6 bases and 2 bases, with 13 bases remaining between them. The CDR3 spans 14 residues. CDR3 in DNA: TGTGCCAGCAGCCCTCGGGGGAATCAAGAGACCCAGTACTTC. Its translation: CASSPRGNQETQYF.

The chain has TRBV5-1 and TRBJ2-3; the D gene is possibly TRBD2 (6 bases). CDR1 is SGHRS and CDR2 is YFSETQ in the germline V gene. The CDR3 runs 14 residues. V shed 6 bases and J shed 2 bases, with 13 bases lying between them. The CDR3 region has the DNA TGCGCCAGCATCGCCGGGGGTCACACAGATACGCAGTATTTT. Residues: CASIAGGHTDTQYF. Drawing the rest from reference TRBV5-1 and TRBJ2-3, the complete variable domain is KAGVTQTPRYLIKTRGQQVTLSCSPISGHRSVSWYQQTPGQGLQFLFEYFSETQRNKGNFPGRFSGRQFSNSRSEMNVSTLELGDSALYLCASIAGGHTDTQYFGPGTRLTVL.

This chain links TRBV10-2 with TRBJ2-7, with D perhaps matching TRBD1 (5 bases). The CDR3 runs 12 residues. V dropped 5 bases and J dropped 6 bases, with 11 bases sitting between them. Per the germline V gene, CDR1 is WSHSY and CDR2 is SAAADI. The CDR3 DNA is TGCGCCAGCAGTCTAGGGGTCGGCGAGCAGTACTTC. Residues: CASSLGVGEQYF.

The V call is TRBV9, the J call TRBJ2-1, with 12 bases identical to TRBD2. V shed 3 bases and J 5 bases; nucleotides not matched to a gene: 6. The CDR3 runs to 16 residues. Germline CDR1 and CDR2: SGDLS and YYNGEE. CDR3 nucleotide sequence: TGTGCCAGCAGCGGACTAGCGGGGGCTAGGAACAATGAGCAGTTCTTC. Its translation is CASSGLAGARNNEQFF.

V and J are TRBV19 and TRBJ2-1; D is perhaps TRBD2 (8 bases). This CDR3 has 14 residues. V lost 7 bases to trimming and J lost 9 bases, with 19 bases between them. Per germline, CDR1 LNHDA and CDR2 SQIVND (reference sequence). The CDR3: CASTSGGGGVEQFF. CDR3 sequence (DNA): TGTGCCAGTACCTCGGGAGGGGGCGGTGTTGAGCAGTTCTTC. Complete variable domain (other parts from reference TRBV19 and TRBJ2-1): DGGITQSPKYLFRKEGQNVTLSCEQNLNHDAMYWYRQDPGQGLRLIYYSQIVNDFQKGDIAEGYSVSREKKESFPLTVTSAQKNPTAFYLCASTSGGGGVEQFFGPGTRLTVL.

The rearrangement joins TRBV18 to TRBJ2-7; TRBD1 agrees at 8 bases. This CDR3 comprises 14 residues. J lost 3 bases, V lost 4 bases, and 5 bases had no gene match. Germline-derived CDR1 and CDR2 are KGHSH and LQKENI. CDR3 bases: TGTGCCAGCTCACGGGACAGGATCCGCTACGAGCAGTACTTC. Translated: CASSRDRIRYEQYF.